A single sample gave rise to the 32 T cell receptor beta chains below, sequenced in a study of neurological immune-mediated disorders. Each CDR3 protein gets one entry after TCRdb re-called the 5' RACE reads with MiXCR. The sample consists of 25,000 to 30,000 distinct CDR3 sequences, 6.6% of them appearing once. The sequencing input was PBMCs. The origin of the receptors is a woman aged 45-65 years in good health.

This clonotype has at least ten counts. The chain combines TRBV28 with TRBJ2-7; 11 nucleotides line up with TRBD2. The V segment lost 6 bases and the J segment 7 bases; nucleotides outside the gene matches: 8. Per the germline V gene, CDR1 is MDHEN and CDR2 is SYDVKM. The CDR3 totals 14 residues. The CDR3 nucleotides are TGTGCCAGCAGCCTTCTAGCGGGAGGAGGTGAGCAGTACTTC. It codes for CASSLLAGGGEQYF.

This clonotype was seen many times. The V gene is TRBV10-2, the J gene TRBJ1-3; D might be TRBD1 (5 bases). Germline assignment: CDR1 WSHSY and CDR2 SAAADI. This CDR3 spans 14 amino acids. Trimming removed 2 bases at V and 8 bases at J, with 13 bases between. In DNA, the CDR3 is TGCGCCAGCAGTGAGGGCCAGGGCTGGGACACCATATATTTT. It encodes CASSEGQGWDTIYF.

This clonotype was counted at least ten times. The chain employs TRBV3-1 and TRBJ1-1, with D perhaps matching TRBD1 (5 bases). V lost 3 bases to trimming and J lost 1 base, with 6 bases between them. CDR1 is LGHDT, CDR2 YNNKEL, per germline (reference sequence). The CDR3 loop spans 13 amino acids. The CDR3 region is CASSQGGNTEAFF. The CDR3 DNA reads TGTGCCAGCAGCCAGGGGGGGAACACTGAAGCTTTCTTT.

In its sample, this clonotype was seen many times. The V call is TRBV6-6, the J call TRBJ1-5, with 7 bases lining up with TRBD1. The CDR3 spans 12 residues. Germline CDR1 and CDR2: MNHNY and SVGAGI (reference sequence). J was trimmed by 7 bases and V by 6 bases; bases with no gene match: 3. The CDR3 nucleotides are TGTGCCAGCAGACAGGGGATGCAGCCCCAGCATTTT. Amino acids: CASRQGMQPQHF.

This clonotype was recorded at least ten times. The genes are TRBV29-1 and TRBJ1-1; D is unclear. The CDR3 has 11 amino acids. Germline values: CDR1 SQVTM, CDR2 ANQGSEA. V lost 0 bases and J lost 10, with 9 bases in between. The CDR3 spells CSVEEGWGAFF. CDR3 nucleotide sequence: TGCAGCGTTGAAGAGGGCTGGGGAGCTTTCTTT.

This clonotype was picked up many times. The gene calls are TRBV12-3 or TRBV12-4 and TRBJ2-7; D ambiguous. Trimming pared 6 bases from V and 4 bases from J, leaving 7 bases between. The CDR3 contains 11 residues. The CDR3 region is CASSRRYEQYF. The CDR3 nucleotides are TGTGCCAGCAGCCGAAGGTACGAGCAGTACTTC.

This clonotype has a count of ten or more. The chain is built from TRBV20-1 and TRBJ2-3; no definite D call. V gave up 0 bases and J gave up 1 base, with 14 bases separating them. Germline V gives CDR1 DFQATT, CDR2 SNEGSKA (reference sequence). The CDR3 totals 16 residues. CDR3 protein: CSARDVRAWGTDTQYF. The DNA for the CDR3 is TGCAGTGCTAGAGATGTAAGAGCGTGGGGCACAGATACGCAGTATTTT.

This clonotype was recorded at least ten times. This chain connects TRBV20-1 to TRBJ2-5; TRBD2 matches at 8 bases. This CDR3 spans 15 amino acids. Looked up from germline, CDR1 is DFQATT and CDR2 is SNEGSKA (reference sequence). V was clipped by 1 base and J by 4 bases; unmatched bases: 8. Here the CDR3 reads CSARAGTSLGETQYF. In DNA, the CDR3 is TGCAGTGCTAGAGCCGGGACTAGTTTGGGAGAGACCCAGTACTTC.

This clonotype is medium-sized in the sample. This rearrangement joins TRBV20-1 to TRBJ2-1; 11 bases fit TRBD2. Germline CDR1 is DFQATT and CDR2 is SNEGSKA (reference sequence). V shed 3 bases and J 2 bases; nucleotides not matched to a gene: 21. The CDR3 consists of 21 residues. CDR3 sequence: CSASSRASPSSGRTPYNEQFF. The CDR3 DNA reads TGCAGTGCTAGTAGCAGGGCTAGTCCGTCTAGCGGGAGGACTCCCTACAATGAGCAGTTCTTC.

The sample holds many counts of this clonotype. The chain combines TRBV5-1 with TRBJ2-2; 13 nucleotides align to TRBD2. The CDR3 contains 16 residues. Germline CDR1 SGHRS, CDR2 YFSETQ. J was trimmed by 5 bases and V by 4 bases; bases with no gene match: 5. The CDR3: CASSQRTSGGTGELFF. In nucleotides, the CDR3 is TGCGCCAGCAGCCAGAGGACTAGCGGGGGTACCGGGGAGCTGTTTTTT.

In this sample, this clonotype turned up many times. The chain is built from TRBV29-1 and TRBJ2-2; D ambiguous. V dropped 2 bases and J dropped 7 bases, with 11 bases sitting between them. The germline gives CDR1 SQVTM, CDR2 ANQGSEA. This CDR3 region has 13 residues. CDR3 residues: CSVERQENGELFF. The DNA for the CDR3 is TGCAGCGTTGAACGGCAGGAGAACGGGGAGCTGTTTTTT.

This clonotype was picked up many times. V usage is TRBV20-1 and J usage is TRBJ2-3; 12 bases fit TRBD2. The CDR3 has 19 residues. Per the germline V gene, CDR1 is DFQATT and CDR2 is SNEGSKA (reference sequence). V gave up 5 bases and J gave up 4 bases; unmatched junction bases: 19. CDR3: CSARSASGGAVGAPDTQYF. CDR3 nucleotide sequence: TGCAGTGCTCGCTCGGCTAGCGGGGGGGCGGTTGGGGCACCAGATACGCAGTATTTT.

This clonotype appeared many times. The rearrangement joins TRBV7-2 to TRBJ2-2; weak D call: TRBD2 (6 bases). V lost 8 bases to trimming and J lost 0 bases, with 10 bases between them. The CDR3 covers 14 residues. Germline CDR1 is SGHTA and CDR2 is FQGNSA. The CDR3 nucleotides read TGTGCCAGCGGGAGGCAGCCGAACACCGGGGAGCTGTTTTTT. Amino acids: CASGRQPNTGELFF.

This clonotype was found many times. For the CDR3, the DNA is TGCGCCAGCAGCTTGATGGGAGGAGGGACGGAGACCCAGTACTTC. Residues: CASSLMGGGTETQYF. The J gene is TRBJ2-5, the V gene TRBV5-1, with D perhaps matching TRBD2 (6 bases). Trimming took off 1 base at V and 5 bases at J, with 15 bases between the two ends. Looked up from germline, CDR1 is SGHRS and CDR2 is YFSETQ. The CDR3 covers 15 residues.

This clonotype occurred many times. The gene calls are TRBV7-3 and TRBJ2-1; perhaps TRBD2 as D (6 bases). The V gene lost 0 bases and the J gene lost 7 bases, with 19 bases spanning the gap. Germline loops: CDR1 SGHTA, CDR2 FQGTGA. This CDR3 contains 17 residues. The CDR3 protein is CASSLTALAFGGNEQFF. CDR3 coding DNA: TGTGCCAGCAGCTTAACCGCCCTAGCGTTCGGAGGGAATGAGCAGTTCTTC.

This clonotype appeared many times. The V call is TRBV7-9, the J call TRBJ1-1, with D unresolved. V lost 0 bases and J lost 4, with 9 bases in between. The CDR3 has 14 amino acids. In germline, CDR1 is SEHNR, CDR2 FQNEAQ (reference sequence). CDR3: CASSLAGVSTEAFF. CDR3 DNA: TGTGCCAGCAGCTTAGCCGGGGTAAGCACTGAAGCTTTCTTT.

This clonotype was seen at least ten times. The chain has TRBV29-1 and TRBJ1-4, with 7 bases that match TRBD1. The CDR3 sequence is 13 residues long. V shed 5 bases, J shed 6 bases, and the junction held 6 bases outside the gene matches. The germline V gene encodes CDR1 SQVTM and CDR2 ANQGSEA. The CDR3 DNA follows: TGCAGCGTTCGGGGACAGACAGATGAAAAACTGTTTTTT. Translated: CSVRGQTDEKLFF.

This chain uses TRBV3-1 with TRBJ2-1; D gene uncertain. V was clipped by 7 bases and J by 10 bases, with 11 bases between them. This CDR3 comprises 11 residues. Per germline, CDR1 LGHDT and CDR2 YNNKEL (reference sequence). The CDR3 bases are TGTGCCAGCATCCATTTGGACGAGCAGTTCTTC. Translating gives CASIHLDEQFF.

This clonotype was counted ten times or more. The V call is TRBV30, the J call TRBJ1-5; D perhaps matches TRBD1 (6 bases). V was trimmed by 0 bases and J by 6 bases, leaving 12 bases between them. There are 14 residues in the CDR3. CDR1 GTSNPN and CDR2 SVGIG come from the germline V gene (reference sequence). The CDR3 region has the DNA TGTGCCTGGAGTGTCGGGGGCGAGGGTCAGCCCCAGCATTTT. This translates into CAWSVGGEGQPQHF.

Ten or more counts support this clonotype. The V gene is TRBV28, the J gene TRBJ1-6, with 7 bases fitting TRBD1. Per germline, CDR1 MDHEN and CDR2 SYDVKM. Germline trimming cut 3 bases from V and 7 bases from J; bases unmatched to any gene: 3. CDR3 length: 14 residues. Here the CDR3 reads CASSLDRLNSPLHF. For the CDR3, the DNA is TGTGCCAGCAGTTTGGACAGGTTAAATTCACCCCTCCACTTT.

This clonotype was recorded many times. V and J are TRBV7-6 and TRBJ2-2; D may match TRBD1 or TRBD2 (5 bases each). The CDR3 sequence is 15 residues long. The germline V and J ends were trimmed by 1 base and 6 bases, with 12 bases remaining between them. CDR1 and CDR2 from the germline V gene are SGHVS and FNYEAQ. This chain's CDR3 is CASSLGGPGAGELFF. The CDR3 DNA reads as TGTGCCAGCAGCTTAGGGGGACCTGGGGCCGGGGAGCTGTTTTTT.

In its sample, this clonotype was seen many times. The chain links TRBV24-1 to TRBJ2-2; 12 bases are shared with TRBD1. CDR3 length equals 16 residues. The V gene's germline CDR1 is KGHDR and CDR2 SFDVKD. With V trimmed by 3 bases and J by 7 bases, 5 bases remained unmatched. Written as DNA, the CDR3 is TGTGCCACCAGTGATGCCGGGACAGGGGGCGGCGGGGAGCTGTTTTTT. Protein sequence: CATSDAGTGGGGELFF.

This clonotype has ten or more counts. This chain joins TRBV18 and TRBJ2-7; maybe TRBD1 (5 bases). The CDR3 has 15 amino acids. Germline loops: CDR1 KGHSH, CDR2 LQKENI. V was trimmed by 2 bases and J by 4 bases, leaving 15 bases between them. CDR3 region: CASSPGGRPGYEQYF. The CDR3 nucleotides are TGTGCCAGCTCACCAGGTGGACGTCCAGGGTACGAGCAGTACTTC. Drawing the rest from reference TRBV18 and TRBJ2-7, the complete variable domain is NAGVMQNPRHLVRRRGQEARLRCSPMKGHSHVYWYRQLPEEGLKFMVYLQKENIIDESGMPKERFSAEFPKEGPSILRIQQVVRGDSAAYFCASSPGGRPGYEQYFGPGTRLTVT.

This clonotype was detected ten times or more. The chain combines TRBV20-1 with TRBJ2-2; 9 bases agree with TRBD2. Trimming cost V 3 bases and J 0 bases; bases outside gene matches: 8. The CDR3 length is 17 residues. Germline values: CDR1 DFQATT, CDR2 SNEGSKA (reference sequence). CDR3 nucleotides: TGCAGTGCTAGGTTACGGCTAGCGGGACCGAACACCGGGGAGCTGTTTTTT. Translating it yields CSARLRLAGPNTGELFF.

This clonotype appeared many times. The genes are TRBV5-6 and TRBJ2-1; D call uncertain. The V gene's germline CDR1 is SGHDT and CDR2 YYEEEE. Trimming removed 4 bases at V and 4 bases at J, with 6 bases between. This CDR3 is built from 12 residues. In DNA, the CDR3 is TGTGCCAGCAGCGGGCAGTACAATGAGCAGTTCTTC. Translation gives CASSGQYNEQFF.

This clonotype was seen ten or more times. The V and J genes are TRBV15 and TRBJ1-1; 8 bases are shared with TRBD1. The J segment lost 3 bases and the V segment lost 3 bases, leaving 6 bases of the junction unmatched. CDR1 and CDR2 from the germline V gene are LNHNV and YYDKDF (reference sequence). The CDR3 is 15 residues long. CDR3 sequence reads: CATSSPQGVYTEAFF. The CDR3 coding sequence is TGTGCCACCAGCAGCCCACAGGGGGTGTACACTGAAGCTTTCTTT. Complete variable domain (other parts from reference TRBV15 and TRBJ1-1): DAMVIQNPRYQVTQFGKPVTLSCSQTLNHNVMYWYQQKSSQAPKLLFHYYDKDFNNEADTPDNFQSRRPNTSFCFLDIRSPGLGDTAMYLCATSSPQGVYTEAFFGQGTRLTVV.

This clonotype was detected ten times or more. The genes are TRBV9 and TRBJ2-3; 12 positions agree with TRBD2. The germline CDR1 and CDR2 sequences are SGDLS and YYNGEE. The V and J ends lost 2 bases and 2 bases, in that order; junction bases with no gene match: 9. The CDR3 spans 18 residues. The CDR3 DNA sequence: TGTGCCAGCAGCGTGCCGCTAGCGGGAGGGCCCGACACAGATACGCAGTATTTT. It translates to CASSVPLAGGPDTDTQYF.

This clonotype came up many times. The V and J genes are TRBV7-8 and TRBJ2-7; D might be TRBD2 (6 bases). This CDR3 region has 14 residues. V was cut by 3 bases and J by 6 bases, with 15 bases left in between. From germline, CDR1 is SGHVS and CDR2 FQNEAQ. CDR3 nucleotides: TGTGCCAGCAGCTTTGGGACCGTGGGAGGCGAGCAGTACTTC. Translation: CASSFGTVGGEQYF.

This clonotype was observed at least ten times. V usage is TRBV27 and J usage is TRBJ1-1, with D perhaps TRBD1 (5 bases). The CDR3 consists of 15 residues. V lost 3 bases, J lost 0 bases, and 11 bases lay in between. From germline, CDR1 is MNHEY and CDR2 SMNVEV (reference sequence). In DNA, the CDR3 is TGTGCCAGCAGTTTTAAGGCAGGGTTGAACACTGAAGCTTTCTTT. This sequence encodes CASSFKAGLNTEAFF.

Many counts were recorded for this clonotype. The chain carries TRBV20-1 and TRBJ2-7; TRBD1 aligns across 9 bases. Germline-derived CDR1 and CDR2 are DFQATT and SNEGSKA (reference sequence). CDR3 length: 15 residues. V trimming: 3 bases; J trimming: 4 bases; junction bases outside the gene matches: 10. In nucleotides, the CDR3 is TGCAGTGCTAGGGACCCGGGACAGGGAGTTTACGAGCAGTACTTC. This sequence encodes CSARDPGQGVYEQYF.

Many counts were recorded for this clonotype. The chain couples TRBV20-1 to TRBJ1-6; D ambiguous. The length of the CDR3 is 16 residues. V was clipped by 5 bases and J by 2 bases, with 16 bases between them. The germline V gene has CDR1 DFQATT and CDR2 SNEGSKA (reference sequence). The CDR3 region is CSALSGEFTYNSPLHF. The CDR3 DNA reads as TGCAGTGCTTTAAGCGGGGAATTCACCTATAATTCACCCCTCCACTTT.

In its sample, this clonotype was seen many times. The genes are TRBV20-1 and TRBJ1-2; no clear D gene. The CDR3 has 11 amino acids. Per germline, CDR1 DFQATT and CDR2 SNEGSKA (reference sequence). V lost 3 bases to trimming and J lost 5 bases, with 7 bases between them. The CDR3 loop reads CSASGLYGYTF. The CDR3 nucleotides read TGCAGTGCTAGTGGGCTTTATGGCTACACCTTC.